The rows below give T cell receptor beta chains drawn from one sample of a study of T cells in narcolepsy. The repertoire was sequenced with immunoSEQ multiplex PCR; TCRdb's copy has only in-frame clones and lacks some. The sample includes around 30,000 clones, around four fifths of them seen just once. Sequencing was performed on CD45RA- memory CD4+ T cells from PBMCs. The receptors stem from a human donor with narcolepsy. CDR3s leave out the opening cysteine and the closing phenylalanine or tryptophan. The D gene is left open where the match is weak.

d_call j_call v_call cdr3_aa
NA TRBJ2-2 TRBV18 ASSVSQTNTGELF
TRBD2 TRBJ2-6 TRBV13 ASSPSGGAISGANVLT
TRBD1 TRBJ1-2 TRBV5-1 ASSSPGQGVDGYT
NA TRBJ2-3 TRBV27 ASSLRLRPTDTQY
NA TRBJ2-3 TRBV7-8 ASSSRGRGLVDTQY
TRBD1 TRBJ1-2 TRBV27 ASTGTGGKTARGYT
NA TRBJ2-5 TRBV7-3 ASSLQASALETQY
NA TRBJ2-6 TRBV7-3 ASSPSTTGANVLT
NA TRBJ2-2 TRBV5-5 ASSFGGPGELF
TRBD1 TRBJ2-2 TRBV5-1 ASSLMDRVNRDTGELF
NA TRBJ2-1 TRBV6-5 ASRPFGGLPNEQF
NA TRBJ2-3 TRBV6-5 ASGQRTDTQY
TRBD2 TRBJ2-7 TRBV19 ASSKALAGAGEQY
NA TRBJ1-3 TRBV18 ASSPGGLTGNTIY
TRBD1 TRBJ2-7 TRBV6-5 ASKGQGLGYEQY
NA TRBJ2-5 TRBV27 ASIYCPTQY
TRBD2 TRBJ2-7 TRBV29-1 SVRTSGFYEQY
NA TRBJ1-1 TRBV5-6 ASSPELAREAF
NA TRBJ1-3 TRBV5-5 ASSPTGLGNTIY
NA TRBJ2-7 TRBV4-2 ASSQLSGGTISYEQY
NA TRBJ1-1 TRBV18 ASSPPSVPTEAF
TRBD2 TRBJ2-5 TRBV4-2 ASSQDMRGETQY
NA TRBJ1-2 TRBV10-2 ASSEDQTTLNYGYT
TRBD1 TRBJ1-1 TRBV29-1 SARDRENTEAF
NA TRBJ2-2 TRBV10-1 ASRGTATGELF
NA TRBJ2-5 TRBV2 ASRGLGPSTGTTQY
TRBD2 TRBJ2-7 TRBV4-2 ASSQGTGGAYEQY
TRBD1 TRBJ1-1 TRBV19 ASRGQGEGNTEAF
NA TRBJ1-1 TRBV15 ATSSARGNTEAF
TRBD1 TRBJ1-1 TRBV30 AWSGQGRTEAF
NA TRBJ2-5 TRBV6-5 ASTPGGQQETQY
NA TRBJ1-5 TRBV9 ASSVGDNRANQPQH
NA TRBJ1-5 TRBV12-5 ASGLIQGSGNQPQH
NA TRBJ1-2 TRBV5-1 ASSLDAGNNYGYT
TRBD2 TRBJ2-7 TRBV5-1 ASSRVAGGSYEQY
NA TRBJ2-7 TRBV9 ASSVGGLEQY
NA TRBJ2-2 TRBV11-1 ASKKGRPTGELF
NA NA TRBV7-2 ASRKDSYEQY
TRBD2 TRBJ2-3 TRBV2 ASSAGGQVVTQY
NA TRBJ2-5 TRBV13 ASSPPFQETQY
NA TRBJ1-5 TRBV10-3 ASQGDSNQPQH
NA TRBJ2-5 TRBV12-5 ASGLNREGQD
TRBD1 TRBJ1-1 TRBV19 ASIGTLQGVNTEAF
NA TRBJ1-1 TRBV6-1 ASSDEGGLEAF
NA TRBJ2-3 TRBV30 AWSAGLGTDTQY
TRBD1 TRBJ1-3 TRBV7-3 ASSPYSGGSGNTIY
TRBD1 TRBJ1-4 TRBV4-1 ASSPMGSGQGYGTNEKLF
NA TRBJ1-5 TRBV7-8 ASSPMGRGLFSGQPQH
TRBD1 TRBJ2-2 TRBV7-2 ASRPRGGQNTGELF
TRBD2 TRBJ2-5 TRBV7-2 ASSLGVSGGPQETQY
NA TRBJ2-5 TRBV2 ASSVGGYQETQY
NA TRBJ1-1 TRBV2 ASHRDQRGTEAF
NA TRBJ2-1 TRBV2 ASSSSGLIYNEQF
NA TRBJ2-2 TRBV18 ASSPSNGGNTGELF
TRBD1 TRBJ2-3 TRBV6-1 ASRLDRGADTQY
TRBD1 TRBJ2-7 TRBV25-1 ASSELFGGQGAGEQY
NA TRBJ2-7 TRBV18 ASSTGSAYEQY
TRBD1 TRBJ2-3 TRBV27 ASSNRGADTQY
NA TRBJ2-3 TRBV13 ASSLRGAGDTQY
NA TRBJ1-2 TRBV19 ASSPGGRSPSRYT